The 5 T cell receptor beta chains below come from one sample, sequenced in a study of cytomegalovirus exposure and HLA in healthy donors (dated by TCRdb to 2016 to 2017). Libraries came from the immunoSEQ multiplex PCR assay. For the multiplex PCR, a mixture combining 60 forward primers for TCR Vbeta segments and 13 reverse primers for TCR Jbeta segments was used. TCRdb provides this immuneACCESS table in a form limited to in-frame rearrangements. Some clones are lacking; in checked studies, under half of them reflect an unresolved V gene, and why the rest are absent is not known. Recorded for this sample are over 100,000 clones; more than 75% of them occurred a single time. About 5.5% of the sample lies in the top ten. The sequenced material came from PBMCs. Receptor source: a woman aged 30 to 39 in good health and CMV-seronegative.

The chain has TRBV19 and TRBJ2-3, with 10 bases fitting TRBD1. V gave up 10 bases and J gave up 2 bases; unmatched junction bases: 6. There are 14 residues in the CDR3. Germline assignment: CDR1 LNHDA and CDR2 SQIVND (reference sequence). The CDR3 region has the DNA TGTGCCACTAGACAGGGGGCTCTCACAGATACGCAGTATTTT. It yields the protein CATRQGALTDTQYF.

This chain links TRBV19 with TRBJ2-1; D is possibly TRBD1 (6 bases). V lost 4 bases to trimming and J lost 0 bases, with 19 bases between them. The CDR3 totals 18 residues. Germline V lookup: CDR1 LNHDA, CDR2 SQIVND (reference sequence). The CDR3 nucleotides are TGTGCCAGTAGTAGGGGCTTAGAGGGGGTGAGCTCCTACAATGAGCAGTTCTTC. Its translation: CASSRGLEGVSSYNEQFF.

This chain links TRBV5-8 with TRBJ1-5, with TRBD1 identical over 10 bases. The CDR3 covers 17 residues. The J segment lost 4 bases and the V segment lost 7 bases, leaving 14 bases of the junction unmatched. Germline CDR1 SGHTS, CDR2 YDEGEE. The DNA of the CDR3 is TGTGCCAGCGGGGGGACAGGGGTAATAATTGGGAATCAGCCCCAGCATTTT. Encoded protein: CASGGTGVIIGNQPQHF.

V usage is TRBV30 and J usage is TRBJ2-7, with 13 bases identical to TRBD2. The CDR3 spans 13 residues. V lost 6 bases and J lost 2; bases outside the gene matches: 1. Germline CDR1 GTSNPN, CDR2 SVGIG (reference sequence). The CDR3 loop reads CACGTSGAYEQYF. The CDR3 nucleotides read TGTGCCTGTGGGACTAGCGGGGCCTACGAGCAGTACTTC.

Here the CDR3 reads CASRRTGISYEQYF. Here the CDR3 DNA reads TGTGCCAGCAGACGGACAGGGATATCCTACGAGCAGTACTTC. The genes are TRBV6-5 and TRBJ2-7; TRBD1 agrees at 8 bases. The CDR3 has 14 amino acids. In germline, CDR1 is MNHEY, CDR2 SVGAGI. Unmatched junction bases numbered 5, after V lost 6 bases and J lost 1 base.